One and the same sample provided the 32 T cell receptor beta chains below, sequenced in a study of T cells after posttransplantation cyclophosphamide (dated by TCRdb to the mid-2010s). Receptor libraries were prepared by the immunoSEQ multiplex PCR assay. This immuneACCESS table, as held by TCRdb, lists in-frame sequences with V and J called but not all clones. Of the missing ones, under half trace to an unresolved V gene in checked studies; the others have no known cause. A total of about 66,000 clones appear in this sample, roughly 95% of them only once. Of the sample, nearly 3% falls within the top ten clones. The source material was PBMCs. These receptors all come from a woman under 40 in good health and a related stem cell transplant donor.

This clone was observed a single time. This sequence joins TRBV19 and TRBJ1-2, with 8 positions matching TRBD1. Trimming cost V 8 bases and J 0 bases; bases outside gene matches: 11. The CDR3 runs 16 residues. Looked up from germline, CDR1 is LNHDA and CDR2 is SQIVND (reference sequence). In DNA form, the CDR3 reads TGTGCCAGTCCAGCCCGCGAACAGGGGGCTAACTATGGCTACACCTTC. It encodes CASPAREQGANYGYTF.

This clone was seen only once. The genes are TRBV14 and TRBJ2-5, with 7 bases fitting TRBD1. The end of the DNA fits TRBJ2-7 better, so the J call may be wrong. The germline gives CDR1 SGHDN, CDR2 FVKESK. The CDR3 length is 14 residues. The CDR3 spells CASSARQGAYEQYF. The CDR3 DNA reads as TGTGCCAGCAGCGCCCGACAGGGCGCCTACGAGCAGTACTTC.

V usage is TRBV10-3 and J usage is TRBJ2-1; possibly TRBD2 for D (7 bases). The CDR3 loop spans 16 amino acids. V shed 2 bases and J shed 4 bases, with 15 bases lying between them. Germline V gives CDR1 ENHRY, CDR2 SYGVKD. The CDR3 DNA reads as TGTGCCATCAGTGAGCGGGGGGCCGGGTTATACAATGAGCAGTTCTTC. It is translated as CAISERGAGLYNEQFF.

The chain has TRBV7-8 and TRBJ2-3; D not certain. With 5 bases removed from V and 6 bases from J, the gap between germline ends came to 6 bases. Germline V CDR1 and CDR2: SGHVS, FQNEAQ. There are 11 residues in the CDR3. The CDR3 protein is CASSLRDTQYF. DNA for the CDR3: TGTGCCAGCAGCCTGAGGGATACGCAGTATTTT.

In nucleotides, the CDR3 is TGTGCCAGCAGCCCCCTTACAGGGCAGGGCCCCTACGAGCAGTACTTC. This sequence encodes CASSPLTGQGPYEQYF. The genes are TRBV28 and TRBJ2-7; D might be TRBD1 (6 bases). CDR1 MDHEN and CDR2 SYDVKM come from the germline V gene. CDR3 length: 16 residues. Trimming left V 6 bases short and J 2 bases short, with 20 bases between.

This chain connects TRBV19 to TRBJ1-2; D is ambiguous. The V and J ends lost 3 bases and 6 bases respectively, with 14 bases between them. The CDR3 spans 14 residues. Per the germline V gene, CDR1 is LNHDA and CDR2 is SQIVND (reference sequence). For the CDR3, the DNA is TGTGCCAGTAGTATCCTGGCAGGCACCAATGGCTACACCTTC. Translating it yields CASSILAGTNGYTF.

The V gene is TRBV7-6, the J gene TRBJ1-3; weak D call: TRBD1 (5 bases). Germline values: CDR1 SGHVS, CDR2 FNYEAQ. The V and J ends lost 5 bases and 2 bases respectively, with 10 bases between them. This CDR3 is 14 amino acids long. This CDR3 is CASSPGRTGNTIYF. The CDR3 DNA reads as TGTGCCAGCAGCCCAGGGAGGACTGGAAACACCATATATTTT.

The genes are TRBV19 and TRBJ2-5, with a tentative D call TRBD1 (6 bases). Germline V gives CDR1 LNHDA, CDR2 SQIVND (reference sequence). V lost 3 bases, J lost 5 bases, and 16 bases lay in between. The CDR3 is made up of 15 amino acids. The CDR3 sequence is CASSILPGAEETQYF. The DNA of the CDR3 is TGTGCCAGTAGTATCCTACCAGGGGCGGAGGAGACCCAGTACTTC.

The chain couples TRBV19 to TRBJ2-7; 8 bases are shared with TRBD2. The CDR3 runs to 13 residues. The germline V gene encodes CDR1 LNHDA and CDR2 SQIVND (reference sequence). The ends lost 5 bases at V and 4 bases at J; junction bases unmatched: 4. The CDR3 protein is CASSLRLAYEQYF. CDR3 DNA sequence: TGTGCCAGTAGTCTCCGACTAGCGTACGAGCAGTACTTC.

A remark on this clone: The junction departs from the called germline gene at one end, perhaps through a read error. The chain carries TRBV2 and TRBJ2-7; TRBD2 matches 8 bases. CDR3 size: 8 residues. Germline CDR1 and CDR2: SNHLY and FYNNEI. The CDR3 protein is CAWSGGHF. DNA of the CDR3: TGTGCCTGGAGCGGGGGACACTTC. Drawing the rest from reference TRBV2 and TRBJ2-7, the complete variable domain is EPEVTQTPSHQVTQMGQEVILRCVPISNHLYFYWYRQILGQKVEFLVSFYNNEISEKSEIFDDQFSVERPDGSNFTLKIRSTKLEDSAMYFCAWSGGHFGPGTRLTVT.

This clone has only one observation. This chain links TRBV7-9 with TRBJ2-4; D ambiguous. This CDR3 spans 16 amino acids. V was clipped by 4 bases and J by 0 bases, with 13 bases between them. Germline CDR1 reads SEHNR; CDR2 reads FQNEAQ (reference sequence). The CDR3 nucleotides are TGTGCCAGCAGCTCCCCGGCAGGTCTAGCCAAAAACATTCAGTACTTC. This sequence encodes CASSSPAGLAKNIQYF.

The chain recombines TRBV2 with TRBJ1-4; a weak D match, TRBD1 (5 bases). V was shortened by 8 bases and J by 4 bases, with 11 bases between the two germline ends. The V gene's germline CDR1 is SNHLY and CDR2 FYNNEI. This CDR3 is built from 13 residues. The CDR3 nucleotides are TGTGCCAGCCTCGACAGAGATAATGAAAAACTGTTTTTT. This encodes CASLDRDNEKLFF.

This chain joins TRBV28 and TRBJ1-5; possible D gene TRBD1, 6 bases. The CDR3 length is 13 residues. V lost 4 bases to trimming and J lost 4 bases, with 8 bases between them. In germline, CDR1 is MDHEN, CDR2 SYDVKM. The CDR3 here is CASSYQGNQPQHF. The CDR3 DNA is TGTGCCAGCAGTTACCAGGGGAATCAGCCCCAGCATTTT.

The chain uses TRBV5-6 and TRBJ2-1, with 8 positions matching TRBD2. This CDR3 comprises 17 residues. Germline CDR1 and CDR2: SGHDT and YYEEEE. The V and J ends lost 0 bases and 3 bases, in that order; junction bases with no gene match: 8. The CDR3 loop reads CASSLDSGGAYYNEQFF. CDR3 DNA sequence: TGTGCCAGCAGCTTGGATTCCGGGGGGGCCTACTACAATGAGCAGTTCTTC. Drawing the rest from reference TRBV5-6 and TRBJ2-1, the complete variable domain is DAGVTQSPTHLIKTRGQQVTLRCSPKSGHDTVSWYQQALGQGPQFIFQYYEEEERQRGNFPDRFSGHQFPNYSSELNVNALLLGDSALYLCASSLDSGGAYYNEQFFGPGTRLTVL.

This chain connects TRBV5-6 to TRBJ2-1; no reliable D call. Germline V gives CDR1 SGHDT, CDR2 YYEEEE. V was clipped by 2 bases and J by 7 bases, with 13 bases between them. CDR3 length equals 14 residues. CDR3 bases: TGTGCCAGCAGCTTCGAGCTTATGGTAAATGAGCAGTTCTTC. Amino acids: CASSFELMVNEQFF.

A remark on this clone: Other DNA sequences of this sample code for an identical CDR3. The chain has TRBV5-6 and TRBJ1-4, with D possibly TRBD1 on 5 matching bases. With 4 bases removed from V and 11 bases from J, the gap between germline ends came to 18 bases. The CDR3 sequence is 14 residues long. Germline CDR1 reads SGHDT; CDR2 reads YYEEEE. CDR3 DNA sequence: TGTGCCAGCAGCGAATGGGCAGGGTTAGGGAAACTGTTTTTT. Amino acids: CASSEWAGLGKLFF.

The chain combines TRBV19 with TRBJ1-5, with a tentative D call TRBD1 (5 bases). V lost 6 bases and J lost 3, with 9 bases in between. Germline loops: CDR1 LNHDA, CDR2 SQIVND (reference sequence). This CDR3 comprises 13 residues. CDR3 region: CASSPGLNQPQHF. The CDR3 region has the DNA TGTGCCAGTAGCCCAGGGCTCAATCAGCCCCAGCATTTT.

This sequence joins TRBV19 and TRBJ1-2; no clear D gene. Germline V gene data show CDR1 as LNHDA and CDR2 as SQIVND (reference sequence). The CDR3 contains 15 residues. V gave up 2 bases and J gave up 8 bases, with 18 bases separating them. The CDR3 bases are TGTGCCAGTAGTATATCGGGCCAGGCCTTGAAGGGCTACACCTTC. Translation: CASSISGQALKGYTF.

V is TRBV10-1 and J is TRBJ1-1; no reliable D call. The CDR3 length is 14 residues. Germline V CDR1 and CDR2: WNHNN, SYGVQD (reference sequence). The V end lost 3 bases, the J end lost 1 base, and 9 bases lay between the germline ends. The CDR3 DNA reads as TGCGCCAGCAGTGAAAGGGCTTCGAACACTGAAGCTTTCTTT. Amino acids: CASSERASNTEAFF.

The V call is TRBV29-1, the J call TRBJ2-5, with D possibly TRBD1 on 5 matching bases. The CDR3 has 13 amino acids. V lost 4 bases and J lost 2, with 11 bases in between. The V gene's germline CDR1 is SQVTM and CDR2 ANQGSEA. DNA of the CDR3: TGCAGCGTTGCTAAGGCAGGGCAAGAGACCCAGTACTTC. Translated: CSVAKAGQETQYF.

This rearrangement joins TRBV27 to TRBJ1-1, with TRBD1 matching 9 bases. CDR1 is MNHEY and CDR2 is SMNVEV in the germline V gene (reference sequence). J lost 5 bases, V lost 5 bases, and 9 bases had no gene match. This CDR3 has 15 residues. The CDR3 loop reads CASSTYRGRWTEAFF. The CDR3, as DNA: TGTGCCAGCAGTACGTACAGGGGGCGGTGGACTGAAGCTTTCTTT.

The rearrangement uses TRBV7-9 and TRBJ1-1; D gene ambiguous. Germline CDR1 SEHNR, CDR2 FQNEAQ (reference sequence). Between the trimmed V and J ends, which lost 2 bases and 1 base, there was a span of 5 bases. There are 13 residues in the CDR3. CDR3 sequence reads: CASSLSGNTEAFF. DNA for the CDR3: TGTGCCAGCAGCTTATCGGGGAACACTGAAGCTTTCTTT.

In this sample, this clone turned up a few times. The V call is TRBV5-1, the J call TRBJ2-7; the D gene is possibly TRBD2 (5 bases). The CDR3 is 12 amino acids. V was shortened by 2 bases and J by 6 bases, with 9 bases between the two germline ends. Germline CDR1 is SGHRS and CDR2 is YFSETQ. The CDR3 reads CASSFRGIEQYF. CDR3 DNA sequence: TGCGCCAGCAGCTTTCGGGGAATCGAGCAGTACTTC.

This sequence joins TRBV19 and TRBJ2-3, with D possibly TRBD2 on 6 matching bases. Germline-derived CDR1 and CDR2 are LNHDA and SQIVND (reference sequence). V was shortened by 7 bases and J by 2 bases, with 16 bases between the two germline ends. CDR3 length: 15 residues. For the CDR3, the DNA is TGTGCCAGTATGAACGGGGGAGGAATCACAGATACGCAGTATTTT. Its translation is CASMNGGGITDTQYF.

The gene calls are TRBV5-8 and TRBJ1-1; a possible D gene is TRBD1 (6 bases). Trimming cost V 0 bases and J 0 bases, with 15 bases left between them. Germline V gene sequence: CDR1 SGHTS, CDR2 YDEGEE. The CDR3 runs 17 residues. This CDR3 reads CASSLDPDSYMNTEAFF. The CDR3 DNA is TGTGCCAGCAGCTTGGATCCGGACAGCTACATGAACACTGAAGCTTTCTTT. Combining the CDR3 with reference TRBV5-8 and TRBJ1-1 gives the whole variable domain EAGVTQSPTHLIKTRGQQATLRCSPISGHTSVYWYQQALGLGLQFLLWYDEGEERNRGNFPPRFSGRQFPNYSSELNVNALELEDSALYLCASSLDPDSYMNTEAFFGQGTRLTVV.

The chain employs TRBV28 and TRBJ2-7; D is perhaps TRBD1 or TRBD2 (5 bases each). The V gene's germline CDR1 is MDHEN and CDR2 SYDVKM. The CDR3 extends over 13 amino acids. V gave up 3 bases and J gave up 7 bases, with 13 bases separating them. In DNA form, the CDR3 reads TGTGCCAGCAGTTTCGGGGACGCCACGGAGCAGTACTTC. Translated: CASSFGDATEQYF.

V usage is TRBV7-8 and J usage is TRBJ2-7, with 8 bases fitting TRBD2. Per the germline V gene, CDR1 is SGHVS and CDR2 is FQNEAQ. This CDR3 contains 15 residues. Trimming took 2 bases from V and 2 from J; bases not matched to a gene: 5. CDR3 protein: CASSLNRAGAYEQYF. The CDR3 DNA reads TGTGCCAGCAGCTTAAATAGAGCGGGGGCCTACGAGCAGTACTTC.

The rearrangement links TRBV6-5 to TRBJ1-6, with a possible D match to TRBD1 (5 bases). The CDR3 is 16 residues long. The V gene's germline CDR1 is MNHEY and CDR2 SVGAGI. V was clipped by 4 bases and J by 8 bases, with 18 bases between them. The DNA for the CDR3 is TGTGCCAGCAGTTCAGTGGGAATGGGACGAGATTCACCCCTCCACTTT. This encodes CASSSVGMGRDSPLHF.

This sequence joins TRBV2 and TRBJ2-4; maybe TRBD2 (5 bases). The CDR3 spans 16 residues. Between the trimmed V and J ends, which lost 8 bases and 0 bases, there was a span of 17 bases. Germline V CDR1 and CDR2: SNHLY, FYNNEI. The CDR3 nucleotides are TGTGCCAGCGTGAGGGAGACTTACTTAGCCAAAAACATTCAGTACTTC. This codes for CASVRETYLAKNIQYF.

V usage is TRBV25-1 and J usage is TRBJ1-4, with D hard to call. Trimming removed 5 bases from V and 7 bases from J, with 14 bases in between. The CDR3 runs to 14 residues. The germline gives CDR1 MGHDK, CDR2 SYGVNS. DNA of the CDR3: TGTGCCAGCAGTCCCAAGGGAACTGGTGAAAAACTGTTTTTT. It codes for CASSPKGTGEKLFF. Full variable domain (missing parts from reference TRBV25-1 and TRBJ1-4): EADIYQTPRYLVIGTGKKITLECSQTMGHDKMYWYQQDPGMELHLIHYSYGVNSTEKGDLSSESTVSRIRTEHFPLTLESARPSHTSQYLCASSPKGTGEKLFFGSGTQLSVL.

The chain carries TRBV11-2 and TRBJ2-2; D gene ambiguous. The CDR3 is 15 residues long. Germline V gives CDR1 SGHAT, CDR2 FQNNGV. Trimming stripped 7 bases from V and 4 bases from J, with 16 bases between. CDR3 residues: CASTTTQKLTGELFF. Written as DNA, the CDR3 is TGTGCCAGCACCACGACACAGAAACTCACCGGGGAGCTGTTTTTT.

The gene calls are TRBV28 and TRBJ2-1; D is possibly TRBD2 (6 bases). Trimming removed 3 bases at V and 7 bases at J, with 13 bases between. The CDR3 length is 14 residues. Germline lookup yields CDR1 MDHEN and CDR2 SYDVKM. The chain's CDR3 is CASSLRGIWNEQFF. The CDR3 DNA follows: TGTGCCAGCAGTTTGCGGGGCATTTGGAATGAGCAGTTCTTC.